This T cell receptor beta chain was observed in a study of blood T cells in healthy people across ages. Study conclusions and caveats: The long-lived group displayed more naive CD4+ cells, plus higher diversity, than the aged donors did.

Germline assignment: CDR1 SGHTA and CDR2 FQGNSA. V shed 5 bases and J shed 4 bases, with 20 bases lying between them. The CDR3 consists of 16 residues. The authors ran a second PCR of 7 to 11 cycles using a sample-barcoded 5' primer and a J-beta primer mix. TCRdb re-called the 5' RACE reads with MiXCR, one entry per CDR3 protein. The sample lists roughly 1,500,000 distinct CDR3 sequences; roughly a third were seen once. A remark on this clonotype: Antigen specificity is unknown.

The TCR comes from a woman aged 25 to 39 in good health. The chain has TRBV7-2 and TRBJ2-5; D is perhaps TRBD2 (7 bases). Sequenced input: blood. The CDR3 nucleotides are TGTGCCAGCAGCCTAGGAGGGGGAGGGCCCCGAGAGACCCAGTACTTC. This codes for CASSLGGGGPRETQYF.